This T cell receptor (beta chain) comes out of a study of T cells in Graves' hyperthyroidism and ophthalmopathy. About the study: Peripheral blood was obtained at initial diagnosis, preceding any treatment. Overall study results and limits: Ophthalmopathy was distinguished from stable hyperthyroidism by 13 V-J signatures.

Pregnant or lactating patients were excluded, as were those with uncontrolled infection or other autoimmune disease. Trimming took 1 base from V and 3 from J; bases not matched to a gene: 4. Germline V lookup: CDR1 DFQATT, CDR2 SNEGSKA (reference sequence). This CDR3 has 14 amino acids. Comment on this clonotype: Its specificity is not known.

TCR beta CDR3 regions were amplified from RNA transcripts. Carried out on the TCR CDR3, a first-round RT-PCR used the HTBI primer set. TCRdb processed the multiplex PCR reads anew with MiXCR; each CDR3 protein has one entry. The table includes 350,000 to 400,000 distinct CDR3 sequences, approximately 18% detected once. Source material: blood. This chain uses TRBV20-1 with TRBJ2-3, with 7 bases identical to TRBD2. The TCR originated in a man in his late teens or twenties with Graves' ophthalmopathy. This CDR3 is CSARVGGETDTQYF. The CDR3 DNA reads as TGCAGTGCTAGAGTGGGGGGGGAAACAGATACGCAGTATTTT.